These 20 T cell receptor beta chains were all obtained from the same sample, sequenced in a study of Graves' ophthalmopathy and Graves' hyperthyroidism. Amplification targeted the TCR beta CDR3 regions, with RNA transcripts as the source material. First-round RT-PCR employed HTBI primers, with a second-round multiplex PCR after it. TCRdb reprocessed the multiplex PCR reads via MiXCR and lists one record per CDR3 protein. The table lists approximately 1.2 million distinct CDR3 sequences, less than 45% of them singletons. Source material: peripheral blood or thyroid tissue (not recorded which). These receptors all stem from an adult man with Graves' hyperthyroidism.

J is TRBJ1-1 and V is TRBV30; 8 bases fit TRBD1. CDR1 GTSNPN and CDR2 SVGIG come from the germline V gene (reference sequence). Losses at the gene ends were 2 bases for V and 2 bases for J; bases not matched to a gene: 4. CDR3 size: 14 residues. In DNA, the CDR3 is TGTGCCTGGAGTTTGTCAGGGGGCAACACTGAAGCTTTCTTT. It codes for CAWSLSGGNTEAFF.

This clonotype was detected a few times. The chain links TRBV6-5 to TRBJ1-1; D is undetermined. V was trimmed by 0 bases and J by 6 bases, leaving 5 bases between them. The CDR3 totals 12 residues. Germline CDR1 and CDR2: MNHEY and SVGAGI. CDR3 sequence (DNA): TGTGCCAGCAGTTACTCACGGGCTGAAGCTTTCTTT. It encodes CASSYSRAEAFF.

This clonotype was counted a few times. V gene TRBV7-8 combines with J gene TRBJ2-7, with a possible D match to TRBD2 (5 bases). This CDR3 contains 16 residues. Germline values: CDR1 SGHVS, CDR2 FQNEAQ. V lost 4 bases and J 6 bases, leaving 22 bases between the germline ends. CDR3 nucleotide sequence: TGTGCCAGCAGCTCGGGATCAACCTGGTTACAAGGCGAGCAGTACTTC. Translated: CASSSGSTWLQGEQYF. The full variable domain, in which reference TRBV7-8 and TRBJ2-7 provide the parts outside the CDR3, is GAGVSQSPRYKVAKRGQDVALRCDPISGHVSLFWYQQALGQGPEFLTYFQNEAQLDKSGLPSDRFFAERPEGSVSTLKIQRTQQEDSAVYLCASSSGSTWLQGEQYFGPGTRLTVT.

This clonotype appeared a few times. This chain links TRBV29-1 with TRBJ2-3, with TRBD2 identical over 7 bases. J was trimmed by 0 bases and V by 4 bases; bases with no gene match: 4. This CDR3 is 14 amino acids long. Germline V gene sequence: CDR1 SQVTM, CDR2 ANQGSEA. The DNA of the CDR3 is TGCAGCGTTGGAGCGGGATTTAGCACAGATACGCAGTATTTT. Protein: CSVGAGFSTDTQYF.

Comments on this clonotype: This may come from a read error, since a much larger clone is one base off. Given the absence of the conserved phenylalanine or tryptophan at the CDR3 end, a read error is likely. The chain joins TRBV11-2 to TRBJ2-7, with D perhaps given as TRBD1 or TRBD2 (5 bases each). This CDR3 contains 14 residues. The germline V gene encodes CDR1 SGHAT and CDR2 FQNNGV. Trimming shortened V by 1 base and J by 6 bases, and 13 bases separated the two germline ends. CDR3 sequence (DNA): TGTGCCAGCAGCTTAGGAGGGGTGGGGGTCGAGCAGTACCTC. Translated, it gives CASSLGGVGVEQYL.

This clonotype has just a few counts. This may come from a read error, since a much larger clone is one base off. The chain carries TRBV5-1 and TRBJ1-4, with D unclear. The CDR3 contains 13 residues. Germline assignment: CDR1 SGHRS and CDR2 YFSETQ. CDR3 loop: CASSFNGNEELFF. The CDR3 nucleotides read TGCGCCAGCAGCTTCAACGGAAATGAAGAACTGTTTTTT.

J is TRBJ1-5 and V is TRBV10-3, with a possible D match to TRBD1 (5 bases). This CDR3 comprises 13 residues. The ends were cut back, 4 bases at V and 13 bases at J, with 17 bases in the middle. Per the germline V gene, CDR1 is ENHRY and CDR2 is SYGVKD. The CDR3 DNA reads as TGTGCCATCAGTGGGTCCGGGGCAAGCAATCAGCATTTT. This encodes CAISGSGASNQHF.

The chain has TRBV5-5 and TRBJ2-5; possibly TRBD1 for D (5 bases). V lost 4 bases and J 4 bases, leaving 11 bases between the germline ends. Germline V CDR1 and CDR2: SGHKS, YYEKEE (reference sequence). The CDR3 has 13 residues. CDR3 in DNA: TGTGCCAGCAGCGGACATCAAGGAGAGACCCAGTACTTC. Translating gives CASSGHQGETQYF.

The genes are TRBV20-1 and TRBJ2-7; 12 bases match TRBD1. V lost 6 bases, J lost 7 bases, and 10 bases stayed unmatched. The CDR3 has 14 residues. Germline CDR1 and CDR2: DFQATT and SNEGSKA (reference sequence). The CDR3 nucleotides are TGCAGTGCCGCCGGGACAGGGGGCAGTTGGGAGCAGTACTTC. Protein: CSAAGTGGSWEQYF.

For this clonotype: At one boundary the junction diverges from the germline segment, which might be a read error. The chain employs TRBV15 and TRBJ2-7; 10 nucleotides align to TRBD2. CDR3 size: 16 residues. Per germline, CDR1 LNHNV and CDR2 YYDKDF (reference sequence). CDR3 region: CASSQDLAGEGYEQCF. The CDR3 coding sequence is TGCGCCAGCAGCCAAGATCTAGCGGGGGAAGGCTACGAGCAGTGCTTC.

The chain carries TRBV20-1 and TRBJ1-6; 10 nucleotides align to TRBD1. The CDR3 sequence is 17 residues long. Trimming cost V 5 bases and J 10 bases; bases outside gene matches: 17. Germline assignment: CDR1 DFQATT and CDR2 SNEGSKA (reference sequence). DNA for the CDR3: TGCAGTGCTCCGAAAACAAACGCCGGGACAGGGGAGTCACCCCTCCACTTT. This gives the protein CSAPKTNAGTGESPLHF.

The V gene is TRBV6-2 or TRBV6-3, the J gene TRBJ1-1; D is undetermined. Germline CDR1 reads MNHEY; CDR2 reads SVGEGT. The CDR3 is 12 amino acids. Deletions cut 5 bases from V and 3 bases from J, with 7 bases between. The CDR3 nucleotides are TGTGCCAGCAGTCACAAGTACACTGAAGCTTTCTTT. Translating gives CASSHKYTEAFF.

In this sample, this clonotype turned up many times. The rearrangement joins TRBV12-3 or TRBV12-4 to TRBJ1-1, with TRBD1 matching 8 bases. The CDR3 runs 14 residues. The V and J ends lost 5 bases and 3 bases, in that order; junction bases with no gene match: 5. CDR3 loop: CASSQAGGHTEAFF. The CDR3 nucleotides read TGTGCCAGCAGTCAGGCAGGGGGCCACACTGAAGCTTTCTTT.

J is TRBJ2-5 and V is TRBV7-9; a weak D match, TRBD2 (5 bases). The CDR3 runs 15 residues. V was shortened by 5 bases and J by 9 bases, with 22 bases between the two germline ends. In germline, CDR1 is SEHNR, CDR2 FQNEAQ (reference sequence). CDR3 in amino acids: CASSREGLGSYPQYF. The CDR3, as DNA: TGTGCCAGCAGCCGAGAAGGGTTGGGGAGCTATCCCCAGTACTTC.

This clonotype came up a few times. Possible read error: a much larger clone is one base away. V usage is TRBV29-1 and J usage is TRBJ2-3; possibly TRBD1 for D (5 bases). The DNA end favors TRBJ1-5, so the J call may be wrong. The CDR3 is 14 amino acids. The V gene's germline CDR1 is SQVTM and CDR2 ANQGSEA. DNA of the CDR3: TGCAGCGTTGTAGGGGACGCAAGCACAGATACGCAGCATTTT. Amino acids: CSVVGDASTDTQHF.

V is TRBV10-3 and J is TRBJ1-1; D perhaps matches TRBD1 (6 bases). The V and J ends lost 4 bases and 6 bases respectively, with 12 bases between them. CDR3 length: 13 residues. CDR1 and CDR2 from the germline V gene are ENHRY and SYGVKD. CDR3: CAISVSTGSEAFF. The CDR3 DNA follows: TGTGCCATCAGTGTATCTACAGGGTCTGAAGCTTTCTTT.

A few counts support this clonotype. This chain links TRBV29-1 with TRBJ2-2, with D possibly being TRBD2 (6 bases). Germline V gene data show CDR1 as SQVTM and CDR2 as ANQGSEA. With 7 bases removed from V and 5 bases from J, the gap between germline ends came to 20 bases. This CDR3 comprises 15 residues. As DNA, the CDR3 is TGCAGCGCAGAGAATTCGCCGGGAGTAACCGGGGAGCTGTTTTTT. Translated, it gives CSAENSPGVTGELFF.

This clonotype was detected many times. The V gene is TRBV12-3 or TRBV12-4, the J gene TRBJ1-6, with 8 nucleotides matching TRBD1. V lost 6 bases and J lost 9; bases outside the gene matches: 4. This CDR3 is built from 13 residues. The CDR3 nucleotides are TGTGCCAGCAGCCGGGACAGGAGTTCACCCCTCCACTTT. Protein: CASSRDRSSPLHF.

V gene TRBV7-8 combines with J gene TRBJ1-1; unclear D gene. Trimming left V 7 bases short and J 0 bases short, with 12 bases between. The length of the CDR3 is 14 residues. Germline assignment: CDR1 SGHVS and CDR2 FQNEAQ. CDR3 residues: CASKSQPMNTEAFF. CDR3 DNA sequence: TGTGCCAGCAAATCCCAACCAATGAACACTGAAGCTTTCTTT.

This clonotype appeared many times. This chain links TRBV25-1 with TRBJ1-5, with D hard to call. V shed 4 bases and J shed 5 bases, with 15 bases lying between them. This CDR3 contains 15 residues. Germline V gene sequence: CDR1 MGHDK, CDR2 SYGVNS. In nucleotides, the CDR3 is TGTGCCAGCAGTGGAAAGTCCGGGTGGGATCAGCCCCAGCATTTT. Protein: CASSGKSGWDQPQHF. Looking up the rest from reference TRBV25-1 and TRBJ1-5 gives the full variable domain: EADIYQTPRYLVIGTGKKITLECSQTMGHDKMYWYQQDPGMELHLIHYSYGVNSTEKGDLSSESTVSRIRTEHFPLTLESARPSHTSQYLCASSGKSGWDQPQHFGDGTRLSIL.